Below, 18 T cell receptor beta chains from the same sample are listed, as sequenced in a study of T cells in Graves' hyperthyroidism and ophthalmopathy. Using RNA transcripts as the source, TCR beta CDR3 regions were amplified. In the first-round RT-PCR of the TCR CDR3, the HTBI primer set was used. One entry per CDR3 protein results from TCRdb running MiXCR on the multiplex PCR reads. The repertoire has 530,000 or so distinct CDR3 sequences, around 24% of them found once; the top ten carry over 9%. What was sequenced was blood. The receptor set was obtained from a young woman with Graves' ophthalmopathy.

J is TRBJ1-1 and V is TRBV7-9; D is undetermined. The CDR3 has 13 amino acids. Germline assignment: CDR1 SEHNR and CDR2 FQNEAQ (reference sequence). V was cut by 5 bases and J by 4 bases, with 11 bases left in between. CDR3 nucleotide sequence: TGTGCCAGCAGCATCCAGGAGGGCACTGAAGCTTTCTTT. Translating gives CASSIQEGTEAFF.

This clonotype was counted at least ten times. The CDR3 reads CASSNALGNYEQYF. CDR3 DNA sequence: TGTGCCAGCAGTAACGCACTAGGGAACTACGAGCAGTACTTC. The chain combines TRBV27 with TRBJ2-7, with TRBD2 as a possible D gene (5 bases). The V end lost 5 bases, the J end lost 3 bases, and 14 bases lay between the germline ends. The germline CDR1 and CDR2 sequences are MNHEY and SMNVEV (reference sequence). The CDR3 extends over 14 amino acids.

In this sample, this clonotype turned up many times. This may be a read error: a much more frequent sequence differs by one nucleotide. This chain uses TRBV6-2 or TRBV6-3 with TRBJ2-5, with D possibly TRBD2 on 5 matching bases. Germline V gene data show CDR1 as MNHEY and CDR2 as SVGEGT. This CDR3 region has 13 residues. The DNA of the CDR3 is TGTGCCAGCAGTTACCTTCGGGGAGAGACCCAGTGCTTC. Translated, it gives CASSYLRGETQCF.

This clonotype was picked up a small number of times. The chain carries TRBV28 and TRBJ1-2, with D maybe TRBD1 (5 bases). CDR3 length equals 15 residues. Between the trimmed V and J ends, which lost 5 bases and 4 bases, there was a span of 17 bases. Germline V gives CDR1 MDHEN, CDR2 SYDVKM. The CDR3 is CASSTPGLPGYGYTF. The CDR3 coding sequence is TGTGCCAGCAGTACCCCAGGGCTCCCAGGCTATGGCTACACCTTC.

This clonotype was detected a few times. The V call is TRBV6-1, the J call TRBJ2-5; 10 positions match TRBD2. V lost 6 bases, J lost 5 bases, and 9 bases stayed unmatched. Germline-derived CDR1 and CDR2 are MNHNS and SASEGT. The CDR3 extends over 15 amino acids. DNA of the CDR3: TGTGCCAGCAGCCTCGAGCGGGGGGGATCGGAGACCCAGTACTTC. Its protein product is CASSLERGGSETQYF.

This clonotype came up a few times. The chain links TRBV28 to TRBJ1-1, with TRBD1 as a possible D gene (5 bases). Germline values: CDR1 MDHEN, CDR2 SYDVKM. Trimming pared 7 bases from V and 0 bases from J, leaving 15 bases between. The CDR3 is 15 amino acids. The CDR3 protein is CASIPPPGMNTEAFF. CDR3 sequence (DNA): TGTGCCAGCATCCCCCCCCCAGGGATGAACACTGAAGCTTTCTTT.

This chain links TRBV11-2 with TRBJ2-2; D not certain. The V gene's germline CDR1 is SGHAT and CDR2 FQNNGV. The V gene lost 7 bases and the J gene lost 0 bases, with 15 bases spanning the gap. The CDR3 has 16 amino acids. CDR3 coding DNA: TGTGCCAGCACCTCCTACCGGAGATCGAACACCGGGGAGCTGTTTTTT. Residues: CASTSYRRSNTGELFF.

This clonotype showed up many times. This chain joins TRBV6-2 or TRBV6-3 and TRBJ1-6, with D perhaps TRBD1 (5 bases). Germline CDR1 reads MNHEY; CDR2 reads SVGEGT. The CDR3 totals 12 residues. V was trimmed by 4 bases and J by 9 bases, leaving 7 bases between them. CDR3 sequence: CASSSQGSPLHF. DNA of the CDR3: TGTGCCAGCAGTTCTCAGGGTTCACCCCTCCACTTT.

This clonotype has at least ten counts. The CDR3 reads CASSLRRVNTEAFF. Written as DNA, the CDR3 is TGTGCCAGCAGTTTACGTCGGGTGAACACTGAAGCTTTCTTT. The chain combines TRBV27 with TRBJ1-1; D remains ambiguous. Germline V gene lookup returns CDR1 MNHEY and CDR2 SMNVEV (reference sequence). This CDR3 region has 14 residues. The germline V and J ends were trimmed by 2 bases and 0 bases, with 7 bases remaining between them.

A few counts support this clonotype. The gene calls are TRBV5-6 and TRBJ1-1; D perhaps matches TRBD1 (6 bases). With 1 base removed from V and 4 bases from J, the gap between germline ends came to 23 bases. Germline CDR1 reads SGHDT; CDR2 reads YYEEEE. The CDR3 contains 18 residues. The CDR3 DNA reads TGTGCCAGCAGCTTGAAGGTTCAGGGGAGGATGTTGAGCACTGAAGCTTTCTTT. It translates to CASSLKVQGRMLSTEAFF.

This clonotype has a count of ten or more. The chain combines TRBV5-1 with TRBJ2-3; the match to TRBD1 covers 8 bases. The CDR3 is 16 residues long. The J segment lost 3 bases and the V segment lost 1 base, leaving 7 bases of the junction unmatched. Germline V lookup: CDR1 SGHRS, CDR2 YFSETQ. The CDR3 region is CASSLSAGGATDTQYF. The DNA for the CDR3 is TGCGCCAGCAGCTTGTCGGCAGGGGGCGCGACAGATACGCAGTATTTT.

This clonotype was recorded many times. This rearrangement joins TRBV29-1 to TRBJ2-2, with D uncertain. V dropped 8 bases and J dropped 9 bases, with 16 bases sitting between them. CDR3 length: 12 amino acids. CDR1 is SQVTM and CDR2 is ANQGSEA in the germline V gene. This CDR3 reads CSISSWSRELFF. Written as DNA, the CDR3 is TGCAGCATTAGTTCTTGGTCCAGGGAGCTGTTTTTT.

The V and J genes are TRBV28 and TRBJ2-7; 10 positions match TRBD1. Germline V gives CDR1 MDHEN, CDR2 SYDVKM. CDR3 length: 16 amino acids. V lost 6 bases, J lost 1 base, and 9 bases stayed unmatched. The CDR3 DNA reads as TGTGCCAGCAGCCTGGGGAGGGACAGGGGATCCTACGAGCAGTACTTC. Protein product: CASSLGRDRGSYEQYF.

This clonotype has just a few counts. The chain has TRBV10-3 and TRBJ1-1, with D tentatively TRBD1 (6 bases). The CDR3 has 11 residues. Germline-derived CDR1 and CDR2 are ENHRY and SYGVKD. The V end was cut by 4 bases, the J end by 10 bases, with 10 bases between. CDR3 in DNA: TGTGCCATCAGTGCGGGGGCTCGAGCTTTCTTT. Residues: CAISAGARAFF.

Notes on this clonotype: This may come from a read error, since a much larger clone is one base off. CDR3 sequence: CASSLETDRSYEQYF. CDR3 bases: TGTGCCAGCAGCTTAGAAACCGACAGGTCCTACGAGCAGTACTTC. The chain recombines TRBV11-2 with TRBJ2-7, with D possibly matching TRBD1 (6 bases). With 0 bases removed from V and 1 base from J, the gap between germline ends came to 10 bases. Germline V gene lookup returns CDR1 SGHAT and CDR2 FQNNGV. The CDR3 has 15 residues.

The J gene is TRBJ1-6, the V gene TRBV28; possibly TRBD1 for D (6 bases). V was trimmed by 4 bases and J by 11 bases, leaving 9 bases between them. This CDR3 region has 12 residues. Germline CDR1 and CDR2: MDHEN and SYDVKM. The CDR3 bases are TGTGCCAGCAGTTACAGGGAGACACCCCTCCACTTT. It translates to CASSYRETPLHF.

This clonotype has a count of ten or more. The rearrangement joins TRBV6-5 to TRBJ2-5; 14 bases align to TRBD2. Germline-derived CDR1 and CDR2 are MNHEY and SVGAGI. V lost 5 bases, J lost 5 bases, and 10 bases stayed unmatched. There are 17 residues in the CDR3. CDR3 loop: CASSPGLAGGYGETQYF. The DNA for the CDR3 is TGTGCCAGCAGTCCCGGACTAGCGGGGGGTTATGGGGAGACCCAGTACTTC.

This rearrangement joins TRBV28 to TRBJ2-7, with TRBD1 identical over 7 bases. The CDR3 spans 14 residues. CDR1 is MDHEN, CDR2 SYDVKM, per germline. Unmatched junction bases numbered 9, after V lost 5 bases and J lost 5 bases. The CDR3 coding sequence is TGTGCCAGCAGTCTCCACACAGGGGATAACGAGCAGTACTTC. It specifies CASSLHTGDNEQYF.